This TCR beta chain was identified in a study of cytomegalovirus exposure and HLA in healthy donors. Study observations and caveats: Association of a missense DCLRE1C variant with TCR beta V- and J-gene trimming was reported in a later analysis.

In regard to this clone: Its specificity is unknown.

The study ran its PCR with 60 Vbeta and 13 Jbeta primers. Generated by immunoSEQ multiplex PCR, the TCRdb table keeps only in-frame clones and is missing some. The sample has some 180,000 clones, less than 90% seen once; the top ten hold under 1.5%. V gave up 1 base and J gave up 4 bases; unmatched junction bases: 6. Germline CDR1 and CDR2: MGHRA and YSYEKL. The CDR3 runs to 15 residues. The sequenced sample was PBMCs. The sequence was obtained from a girl between 5 and 17 years old in good health and CMV-seropositive. V is TRBV4-1 and J is TRBJ1-2; 7 bases match TRBD1. The CDR3 DNA follows: TGCGCCAGCAGCCAAGCTCCGACAGGGAGCTATGGCTACACCTTC. Its translation: CASSQAPTGSYGYTF.